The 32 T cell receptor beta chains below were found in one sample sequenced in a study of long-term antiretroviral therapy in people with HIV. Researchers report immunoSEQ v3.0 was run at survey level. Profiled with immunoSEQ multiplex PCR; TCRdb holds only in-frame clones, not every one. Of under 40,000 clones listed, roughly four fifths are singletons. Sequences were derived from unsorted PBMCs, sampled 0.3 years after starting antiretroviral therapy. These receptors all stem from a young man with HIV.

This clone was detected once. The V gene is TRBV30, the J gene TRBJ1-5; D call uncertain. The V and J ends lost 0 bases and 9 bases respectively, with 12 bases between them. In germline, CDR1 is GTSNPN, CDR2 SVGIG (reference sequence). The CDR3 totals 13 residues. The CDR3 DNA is TGTGCCTGGAGTGTAGCGCGGGTCGGGCCCCAGCATTTT. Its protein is CAWSVARVGPQHF.

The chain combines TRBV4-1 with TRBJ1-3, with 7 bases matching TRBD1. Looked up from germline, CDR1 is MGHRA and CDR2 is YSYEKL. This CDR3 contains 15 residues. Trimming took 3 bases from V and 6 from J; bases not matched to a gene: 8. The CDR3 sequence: CASSHTRGSPNTIYF. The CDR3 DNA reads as TGCGCCAGCAGCCATACCAGGGGGTCTCCAAACACCATATATTTT.

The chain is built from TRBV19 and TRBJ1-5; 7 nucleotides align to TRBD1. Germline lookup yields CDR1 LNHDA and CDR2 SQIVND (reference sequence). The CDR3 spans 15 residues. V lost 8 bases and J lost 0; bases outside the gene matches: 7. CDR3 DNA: TGTGCCAGTTCATGGACAGGACTTAGCAATCAGCCCCAGCATTTT. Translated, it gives CASSWTGLSNQPQHF. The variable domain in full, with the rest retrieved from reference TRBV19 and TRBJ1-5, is DGGITQSPKYLFRKEGQNVTLSCEQNLNHDAMYWYRQDPGQGLRLIYYSQIVNDFQKGDIAEGYSVSREKKESFPLTVTSAQKNPTAFYLCASSWTGLSNQPQHFGDGTRLSIL.

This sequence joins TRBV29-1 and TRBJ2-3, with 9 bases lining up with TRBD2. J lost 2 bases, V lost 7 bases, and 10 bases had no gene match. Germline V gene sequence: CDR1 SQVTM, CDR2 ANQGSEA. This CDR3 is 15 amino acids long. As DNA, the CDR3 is TGCAGCGCCCGCCGGACTAGCGACACCACAGATACGCAGTATTTT. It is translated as CSARRTSDTTDTQYF.

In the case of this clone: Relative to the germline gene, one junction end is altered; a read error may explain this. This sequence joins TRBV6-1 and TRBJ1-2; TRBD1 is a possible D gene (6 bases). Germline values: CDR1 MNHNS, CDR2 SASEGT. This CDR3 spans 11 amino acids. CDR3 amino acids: CASTRGYGYTF. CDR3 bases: TGTGCAAGCACCAGGGGCTATGGCTACACCTTC.

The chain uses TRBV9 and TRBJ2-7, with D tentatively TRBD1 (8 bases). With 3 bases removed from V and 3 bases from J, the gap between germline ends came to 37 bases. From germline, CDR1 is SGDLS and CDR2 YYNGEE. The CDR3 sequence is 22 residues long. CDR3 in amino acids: CASSGSRDRRTLSLLAYYEQYF. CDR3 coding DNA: TGTGCCAGCAGCGGTTCCCGGGACAGGCGAACCCTATCCCTACTAGCGTACTACGAGCAGTACTTC.

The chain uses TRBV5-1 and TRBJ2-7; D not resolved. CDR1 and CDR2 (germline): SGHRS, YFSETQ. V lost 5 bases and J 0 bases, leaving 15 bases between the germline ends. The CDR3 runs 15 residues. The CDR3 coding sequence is TGCGCCAGCAGTAGACTGGGGTCGAGCTCCTACGAGCAGTACTTC. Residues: CASSRLGSSSYEQYF.

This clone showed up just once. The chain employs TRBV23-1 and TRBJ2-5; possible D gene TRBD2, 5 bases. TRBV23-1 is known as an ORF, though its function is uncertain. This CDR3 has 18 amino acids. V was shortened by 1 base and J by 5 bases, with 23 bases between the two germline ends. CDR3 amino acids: CASSQLCRSGFVTETQYF. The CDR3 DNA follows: TGCGCCAGCAGTCAATTATGTCGGTCGGGGTTTGTCACTGAGACCCAGTACTTC.

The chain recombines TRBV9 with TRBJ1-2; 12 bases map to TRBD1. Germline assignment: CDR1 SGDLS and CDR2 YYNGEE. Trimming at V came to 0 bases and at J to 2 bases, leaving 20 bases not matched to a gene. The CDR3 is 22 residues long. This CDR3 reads CASSVGGQGASLRWVGNYGYTF. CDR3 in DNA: TGTGCCAGCAGCGTAGGGGGACAGGGGGCTTCGCTCCGTTGGGTAGGGAACTATGGCTACACCTTC.

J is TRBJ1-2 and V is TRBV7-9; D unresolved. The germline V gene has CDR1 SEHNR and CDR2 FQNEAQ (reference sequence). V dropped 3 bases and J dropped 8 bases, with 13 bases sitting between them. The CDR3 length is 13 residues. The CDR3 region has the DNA TGTGCCAGCAGCTTGGGCGAGATGCGGGGCTACACCTTC. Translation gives CASSLGEMRGYTF. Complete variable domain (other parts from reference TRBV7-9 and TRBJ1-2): DTGVSQNPRHKITKRGQNVTFRCDPISEHNRLYWYRQTLGQGPEFLTYFQNEAQLEKSRLLSDRFSAERPKGSFSTLEIQRTEQGDSAMYLCASSLGEMRGYTFGSGTRLTVV.

CDR3 nucleotide sequence: TGTGCCAGTACCCAGGACAGGGAGGGCAATCAGCCCCAGCATTTT. It codes for CASTQDREGNQPQHF. The genes are TRBV19 and TRBJ1-5; 8 nucleotides align to TRBD1. Germline V gene data show CDR1 as LNHDA and CDR2 as SQIVND (reference sequence). The CDR3 is made up of 15 amino acids. The ends lost 7 bases at V and 2 bases at J; junction bases unmatched: 7. The whole variable domain, filled in from reference TRBV19 and TRBJ1-5, reads DGGITQSPKYLFRKEGQNVTLSCEQNLNHDAMYWYRQDPGQGLRLIYYSQIVNDFQKGDIAEGYSVSREKKESFPLTVTSAQKNPTAFYLCASTQDREGNQPQHFGDGTRLSIL.

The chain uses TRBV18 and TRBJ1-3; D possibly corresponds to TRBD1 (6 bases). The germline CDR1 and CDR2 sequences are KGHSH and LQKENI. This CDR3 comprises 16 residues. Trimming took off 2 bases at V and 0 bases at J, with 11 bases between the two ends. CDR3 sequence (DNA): TGTGCCAGCTCACCAGGACAGAGACTCTCTGGAAACACCATATATTTT. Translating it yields CASSPGQRLSGNTIYF.

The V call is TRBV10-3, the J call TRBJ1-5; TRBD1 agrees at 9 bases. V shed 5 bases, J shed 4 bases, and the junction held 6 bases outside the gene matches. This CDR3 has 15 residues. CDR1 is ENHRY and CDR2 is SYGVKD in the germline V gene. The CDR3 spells CAISPGQGLNQPQHF. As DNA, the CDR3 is TGTGCCATCAGTCCGGGACAGGGTTTAAATCAGCCCCAGCATTTT.

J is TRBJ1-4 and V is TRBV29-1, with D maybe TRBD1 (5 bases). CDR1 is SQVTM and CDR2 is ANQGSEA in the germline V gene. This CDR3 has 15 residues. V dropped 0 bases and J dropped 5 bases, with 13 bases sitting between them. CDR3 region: CSVEDLGRTNEKLFF. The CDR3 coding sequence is TGCAGCGTTGAAGATCTCGGACGGACAAATGAAAAACTGTTTTTT.

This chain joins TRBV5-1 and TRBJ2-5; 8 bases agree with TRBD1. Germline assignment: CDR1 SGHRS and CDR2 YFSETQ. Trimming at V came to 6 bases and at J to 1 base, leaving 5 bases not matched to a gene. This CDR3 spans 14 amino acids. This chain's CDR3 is CASNTGGLQETQYF. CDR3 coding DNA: TGCGCCAGCAATACAGGGGGGCTCCAAGAGACCCAGTACTTC.

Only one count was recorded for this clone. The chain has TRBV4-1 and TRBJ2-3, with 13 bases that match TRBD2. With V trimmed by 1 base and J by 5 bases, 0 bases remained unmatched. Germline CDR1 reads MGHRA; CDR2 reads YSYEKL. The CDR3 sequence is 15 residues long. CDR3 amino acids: CASSQGTSGGDTQYF. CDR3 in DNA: TGCGCCAGCAGCCAAGGGACTAGCGGGGGAGATACGCAGTATTTT.

The DNA for the CDR3 is TGCGCCAGCAGCCTAACCGGGACAGGTCGTCCCTACGAGCAGTACTTC. Residues: CASSLTGTGRPYEQYF. The chain links TRBV4-1 to TRBJ2-7; 8 nucleotides line up with TRBD1. CDR3 size: 16 residues. V shed 4 bases, J shed 2 bases, and the junction held 10 bases outside the gene matches. From germline, CDR1 is MGHRA and CDR2 YSYEKL.

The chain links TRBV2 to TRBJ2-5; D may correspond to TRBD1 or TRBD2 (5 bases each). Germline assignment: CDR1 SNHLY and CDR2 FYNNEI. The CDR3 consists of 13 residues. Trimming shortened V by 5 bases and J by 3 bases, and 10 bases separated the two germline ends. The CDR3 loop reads CASSRGPEETQYF. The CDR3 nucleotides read TGTGCCAGCAGTCGGGGCCCCGAAGAGACCCAGTACTTC.

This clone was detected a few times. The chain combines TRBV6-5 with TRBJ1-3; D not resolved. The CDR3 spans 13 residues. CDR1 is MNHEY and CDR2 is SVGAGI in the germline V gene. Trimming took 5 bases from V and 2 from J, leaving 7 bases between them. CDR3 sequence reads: CASSLGTGNTIYF. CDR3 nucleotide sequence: TGTGCCAGCAGTCTCGGTACTGGAAACACCATATATTTT.

The CDR3 region is CAWSGASYEQYF. The DNA of the CDR3 is TGTGCCTGGAGTGGTGCCAGCTACGAGCAGTACTTC. The V call is TRBV30, the J call TRBJ2-7; D unresolved. Deletions cut 1 base from V and 3 bases from J, with 7 bases between. Germline loops: CDR1 GTSNPN, CDR2 SVGIG (reference sequence). The CDR3 extends over 12 amino acids.

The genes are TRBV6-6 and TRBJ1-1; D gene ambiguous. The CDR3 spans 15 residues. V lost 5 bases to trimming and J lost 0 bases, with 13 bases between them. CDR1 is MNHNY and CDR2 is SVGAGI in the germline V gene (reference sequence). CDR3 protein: CASSPNWSVNTEAFF. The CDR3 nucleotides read TGTGCCAGCAGTCCAAATTGGTCCGTGAACACTGAAGCTTTCTTT.

CDR3 amino acids: CAWTPGLGAYNEQFF. The CDR3 nucleotides are TGTGCCTGGACCCCCGGCTTGGGGGCCTACAATGAGCAGTTCTTC. The chain uses TRBV30 and TRBJ2-1; D possibly uses TRBD1 or TRBD2 (5 bases each). V lost 4 bases and J lost 2, with 15 bases in between. This CDR3 region has 15 residues. CDR1 GTSNPN and CDR2 SVGIG come from the germline V gene (reference sequence). The full variable domain, rest sourced from reference TRBV30 and TRBJ2-1, is SQTIHQWPATLVQPVGSPLSLECTVEGTSNPNLYWYRQAAGRGLQLLFYSVGIGQISSEVPQNLSASRPQDRQFILSSKKLLLSDSGFYLCAWTPGLGAYNEQFFGPGTRLTVL.

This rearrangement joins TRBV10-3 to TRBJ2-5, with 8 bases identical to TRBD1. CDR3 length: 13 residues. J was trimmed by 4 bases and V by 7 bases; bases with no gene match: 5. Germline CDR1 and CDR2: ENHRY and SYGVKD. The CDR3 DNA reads TGTGCCATCAACCGGGACAGGAGAGAGACCCAGTACTTC. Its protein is CAINRDRRETQYF.

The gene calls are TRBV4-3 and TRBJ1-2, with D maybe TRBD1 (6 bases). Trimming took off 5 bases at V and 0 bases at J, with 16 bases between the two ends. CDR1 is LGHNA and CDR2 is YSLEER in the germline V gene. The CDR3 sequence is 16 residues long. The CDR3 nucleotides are TGCGCCAGCAGCGGTCCCTACCCAGGGGCTAACTATGGCTACACCTTC. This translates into CASSGPYPGANYGYTF.

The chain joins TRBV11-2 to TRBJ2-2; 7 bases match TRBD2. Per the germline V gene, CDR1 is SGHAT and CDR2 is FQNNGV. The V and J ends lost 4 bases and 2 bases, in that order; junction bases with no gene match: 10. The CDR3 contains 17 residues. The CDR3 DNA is TGTGCCAGCAGCTGGGGGGGACTCTACTTTAACACCGGGGAGCTGTTTTTT. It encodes CASSWGGLYFNTGELFF.

CDR3 residues: CASMESGRGENEQFF. The CDR3 DNA sequence: TGTGCCAGCATGGAGAGTGGGAGGGGGGAGAATGAGCAGTTCTTC. This chain connects TRBV5-6 to TRBJ2-1; the D gene is possibly TRBD2 (7 bases). The germline V and J ends were trimmed by 6 bases and 7 bases, with 20 bases remaining between them. Germline-derived CDR1 and CDR2 are SGHDT and YYEEEE. The CDR3 totals 15 residues.

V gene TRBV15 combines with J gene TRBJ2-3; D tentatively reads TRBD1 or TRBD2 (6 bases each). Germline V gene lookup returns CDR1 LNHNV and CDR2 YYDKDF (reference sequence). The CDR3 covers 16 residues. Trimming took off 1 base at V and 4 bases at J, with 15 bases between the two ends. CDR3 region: CATSRGWGAVADTQYF. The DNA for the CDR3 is TGTGCCACCAGCAGAGGATGGGGGGCGGTCGCAGATACGCAGTATTTT.

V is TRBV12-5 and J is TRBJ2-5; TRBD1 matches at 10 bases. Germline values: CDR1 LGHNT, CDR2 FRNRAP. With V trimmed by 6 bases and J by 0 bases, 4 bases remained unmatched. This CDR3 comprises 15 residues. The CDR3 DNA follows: TGTGCTAGTGGATCGGGACAGGGGTACCAAGAGACCCAGTACTTC. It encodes CASGSGQGYQETQYF.

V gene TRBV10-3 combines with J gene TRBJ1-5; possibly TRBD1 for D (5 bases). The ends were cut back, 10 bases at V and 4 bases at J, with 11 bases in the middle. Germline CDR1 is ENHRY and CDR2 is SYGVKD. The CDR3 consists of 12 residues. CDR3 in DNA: TGTGCCACTGCAGGGAGGAATCAGCCCCAGCATTTT. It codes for CATAGRNQPQHF.

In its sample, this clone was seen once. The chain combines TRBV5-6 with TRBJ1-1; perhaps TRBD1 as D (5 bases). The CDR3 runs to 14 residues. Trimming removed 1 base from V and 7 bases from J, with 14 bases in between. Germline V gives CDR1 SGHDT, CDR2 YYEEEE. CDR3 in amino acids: CASSLWREGDEAFF. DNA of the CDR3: TGTGCCAGCAGCTTGTGGAGGGAAGGGGATGAAGCTTTCTTT.

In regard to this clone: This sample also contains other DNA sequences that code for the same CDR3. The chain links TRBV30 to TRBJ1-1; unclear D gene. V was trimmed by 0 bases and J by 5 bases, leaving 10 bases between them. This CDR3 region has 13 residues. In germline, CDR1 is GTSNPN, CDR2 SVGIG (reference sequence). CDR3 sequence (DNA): TGTGCCTGGAGTGTCGGGTTTGGGACTGAAGCTTTCTTT. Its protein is CAWSVGFGTEAFF.

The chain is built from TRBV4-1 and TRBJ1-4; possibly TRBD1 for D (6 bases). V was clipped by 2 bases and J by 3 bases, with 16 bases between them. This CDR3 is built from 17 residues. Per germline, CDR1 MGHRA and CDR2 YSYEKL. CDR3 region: CASSQSRGGWPNEKLFF. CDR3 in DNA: TGCGCCAGCAGCCAATCCCGTGGGGGCTGGCCTAATGAAAAACTGTTTTTT.